These 21 T cell receptor beta chains were all obtained from the same sample, sequenced in a study of cytomegalovirus exposure and HLA in healthy donors. The PCR ran on 60 Vbeta and 13 Jbeta primers. Clones were sequenced by immunoSEQ multiplex PCR, and TCRdb holds only the in-frame ones, with some missing. The sample shows more than 40,000 clones, under 60% of them seen only once. Sample: PBMCs. The source of these receptors is a man in his sixties in good health and CMV-seronegative.

CDR3 region: CASKGLRRAYNEQFF. The CDR3, as DNA: TGTGCCAGCAAGGGACTCAGAAGAGCCTACAATGAGCAGTTCTTC. The chain recombines TRBV6-1 with TRBJ2-1; D perhaps matches TRBD2 (6 bases). The CDR3 consists of 15 residues. Trimming removed 7 bases at V and 2 bases at J, with 15 bases between. CDR1 and CDR2 (germline): MNHNS, SASEGT.

This clone was observed a few times. The chain couples TRBV10-3 to TRBJ2-2; D might be TRBD2 (7 bases). This CDR3 has 16 amino acids. Per the germline V gene, CDR1 is ENHRY and CDR2 is SYGVKD. Trimming left V 11 bases short and J 4 bases short, with 23 bases between. In DNA form, the CDR3 reads TGTGCCGTCTCCTTGGGGGCTAGCGGTGGCACCGGGGAGCTGTTTTTT. This codes for CAVSLGASGGTGELFF.

The V gene is TRBV2, the J gene TRBJ1-6; D is uncertain. V was shortened by 2 bases and J by 7 bases, with 15 bases between the two germline ends. Germline CDR1 SNHLY, CDR2 FYNNEI. The CDR3 length is 16 residues. Written as DNA, the CDR3 is TGTGCCAGCAGTGAAAATCACGGGAGTCTCAATTCACCCCTCCACTTT. Residues: CASSENHGSLNSPLHF.

A few counts support this clone. J is TRBJ2-1 and V is TRBV19, with TRBD2 as a possible D gene (7 bases). The CDR3 spans 14 residues. Trimming left V 5 bases short and J 2 bases short, with 10 bases between. Germline V CDR1 and CDR2: LNHDA, SQIVND (reference sequence). The CDR3 sequence: CASSGGGAYNEQFF. The CDR3 region has the DNA TGTGCCAGTAGTGGAGGGGGGGCCTACAATGAGCAGTTCTTC.

This clone has just a few counts. This chain uses TRBV6-5 with TRBJ1-1, with D perhaps matching TRBD1 (5 bases). Germline V gene sequence: CDR1 MNHEY, CDR2 SVGAGI. Trimming took 0 bases from V and 4 from J, leaving 9 bases between them. The CDR3 has 14 amino acids. Here the CDR3 reads CASSYSVRATEAFF. CDR3 nucleotide sequence: TGTGCCAGCAGTTACTCGGTCAGGGCCACTGAAGCTTTCTTT.

The chain joins TRBV30 to TRBJ1-5; the match to TRBD1 covers 10 bases. This CDR3 has 20 amino acids. Per the germline V gene, CDR1 is GTSNPN and CDR2 is SVGIG (reference sequence). The V gene end was trimmed by 1 base and the J gene end by 1 base; junction bases not matched to a gene: 16. CDR3 region: CAWSESAGQGIYLSNQPQHF. Here the CDR3 DNA reads TGTGCCTGGAGTGAGTCGGCGGGACAGGGGATTTATTTGAGCAATCAGCCCCAGCATTTT.

This chain connects TRBV6-4 to TRBJ1-2, with D maybe TRBD1 (6 bases). Trimming shortened V by 6 bases and J by 10 bases, and 27 bases separated the two germline ends. CDR1 and CDR2 (germline): MRHNA, SNTAGT. This CDR3 contains 16 residues. As DNA, the CDR3 is TGTGCCAGCAGCGCTCAACGGGGGGCCGGAGCTTGGGACTACACCTTC. Translating it yields CASSAQRGAGAWDYTF.

V and J are TRBV6-4 and TRBJ1-2; 11 nucleotides match TRBD1. The CDR3 is 17 amino acids. The germline gives CDR1 MRHNA, CDR2 SNTAGT. Trimming took 6 bases from V and 2 from J; bases not matched to a gene: 11. CDR3 in amino acids: CASSLSSGQGANYGYTF. DNA of the CDR3: TGTGCCAGCAGCCTCTCAAGCGGACAGGGGGCAAACTATGGCTACACCTTC.

This sequence joins TRBV7-2 and TRBJ1-3, with D possibly TRBD1 on 6 matching bases. This CDR3 spans 14 amino acids. CDR1 is SGHTA and CDR2 is FQGNSA in the germline V gene. The ends were cut back, 8 bases at V and 3 bases at J, with 14 bases in the middle. The CDR3 region has the DNA TGTGCCAGCCGGAAGAGGGGGAGTGGAAACACCATATATTTT. Amino acids: CASRKRGSGNTIYF.

This clone was detected a few times. This chain joins TRBV6-1 and TRBJ2-1, with 11 bases lining up with TRBD2. V shed 5 bases, J shed 5 bases, and the junction held 2 bases outside the gene matches. The length of the CDR3 is 14 residues. Germline V CDR1 and CDR2: MNHNS, SASEGT. CDR3 sequence (DNA): TGTGCCAGCAGTTTACTAGCGGGAGACAATGAGCAGTTCTTC. This sequence encodes CASSLLAGDNEQFF.

The rearrangement links TRBV5-4 to TRBJ2-7; 8 nucleotides match TRBD2. This CDR3 has 13 amino acids. Per germline, CDR1 SGHNT and CDR2 YYREEE (reference sequence). V trimming: 4 bases; J trimming: 4 bases; junction bases outside the gene matches: 4. In DNA form, the CDR3 reads TGTGCCAGCAGCCCGGGAGGGAGGTACGAGCAGTACTTC. It encodes CASSPGGRYEQYF.

The sample holds a few counts of this clone. The chain is built from TRBV7-8 and TRBJ2-7, with a possible D match to TRBD1 (6 bases). CDR3 length: 14 amino acids. Germline assignment: CDR1 SGHVS and CDR2 FQNEAQ. The germline V and J ends were trimmed by 7 bases and 3 bases, with 16 bases remaining between them. The CDR3 coding sequence is TGTGCCAGCAACTCAAGGGGGTCGAACTACGAGCAGTACTTC. It is translated as CASNSRGSNYEQYF.

The chain joins TRBV5-1 to TRBJ2-5; tentative D call: TRBD1 (6 bases). This CDR3 is built from 13 residues. CDR1 is SGHRS and CDR2 is YFSETQ in the germline V gene. Trimming left V 4 bases short and J 6 bases short, with 13 bases between. This chain's CDR3 is CASSTDRWQTQYF. In nucleotides, the CDR3 is TGCGCCAGCAGCACAGACAGGTGGCAGACCCAGTACTTC.

This clone was counted between two and nine times. V usage is TRBV6-4 and J usage is TRBJ2-2, with a tentative D call TRBD2 (7 bases). The length of the CDR3 is 15 residues. Germline V lookup: CDR1 MRHNA, CDR2 SNTAGT. V lost 3 bases and J lost 4, with 12 bases in between. CDR3 sequence reads: CASSEQGGTTGELFF. In nucleotides, the CDR3 is TGTGCCAGCAGTGAACAGGGAGGGACCACCGGGGAGCTGTTTTTT.

This clone was observed a handful of times. Within the sample, other DNA sequences also encode this same CDR3. J is TRBJ2-3 and V is TRBV5-1; maybe TRBD1 (6 bases). Germline lookup yields CDR1 SGHRS and CDR2 YFSETQ. V was trimmed by 4 bases and J by 4 bases, leaving 13 bases between them. This CDR3 has 14 residues. The DNA of the CDR3 is TGCGCCAGCAGCCCAGAAGGGGGTGCAGATACGCAGTATTTT. It is translated as CASSPEGGADTQYF.

The V call is TRBV15, the J call TRBJ2-7, with D possibly matching TRBD2 (6 bases). This CDR3 spans 15 amino acids. V shed 3 bases and J shed 1 base, with 13 bases lying between them. Germline-derived CDR1 and CDR2 are LNHNV and YYDKDF (reference sequence). In DNA form, the CDR3 reads TGTGCCACCAGCAGCCGGGACTTACTGTCCTACGAGCAGTACTTC. Translating it yields CATSSRDLLSYEQYF.

Comments on this clone: Other nucleotide sequences from this sample produce the same CDR3. This chain links TRBV5-1 with TRBJ1-2; 9 bases line up with TRBD1. After removal of 4 bases from V and 7 bases from J, the junction contained 5 bases not matched to a gene. CDR1 and CDR2 from the germline V gene are SGHRS and YFSETQ. CDR3 length: 13 amino acids. CDR3 bases: TGCGCCAGCAGCGAGGGACAGGGTGGTGGCTACACCTTC. This sequence encodes CASSEGQGGGYTF.

Of note for this clone: This CDR3 fails to terminate in the conserved phenylalanine or tryptophan, so it likely reflects a read error. The chain has TRBV29-1 and TRBJ2-3; the D gene is possibly TRBD2 (5 bases). Per the germline V gene, CDR1 is SQVTM and CDR2 is ANQGSEA. The CDR3 contains 15 residues. V was cut by 3 bases and J by 2 bases, with 15 bases left in between. For the CDR3, the DNA is TGCAGCGTTGATTTATCGGGAACCCCCACAGATACGCAGTATGTT. This codes for CSVDLSGTPTDTQYV.

The CDR3 here is CSVEDGTEEKLFF. The DNA of the CDR3 is TGCAGCGTTGAGGACGGGACAGAGGAAAAACTGTTTTTT. The V gene is TRBV29-1, the J gene TRBJ1-4; 7 nucleotides match TRBD1. Germline CDR1 reads SQVTM; CDR2 reads ANQGSEA. V lost 3 bases to trimming and J lost 8 bases; unmatched junction nucleotides: 6. This CDR3 has 13 residues.

This clone was counted between two and nine times. This chain connects TRBV7-2 to TRBJ2-1; TRBD2 matches at 7 bases. The germline gives CDR1 SGHTA, CDR2 FQGNSA. CDR3 length: 13 residues. Trimming took 3 bases from V and 9 from J; bases not matched to a gene: 5. CDR3 sequence (DNA): TGTGCCAGCAGCTTGAGGCGGGAGTCTGAGCAGTTCTTC. Protein sequence: CASSLRRESEQFF.

A word on this clone: The sample holds other DNA sequences that translate to the same CDR3. This chain connects TRBV7-2 to TRBJ2-1, with D perhaps matching TRBD1 (6 bases). The V end was cut by 4 bases, the J end by 3 bases, with 10 bases between. The germline V gene encodes CDR1 SGHTA and CDR2 FQGNSA. This CDR3 has 14 amino acids. CDR3 protein: CASSSGVRYNEQFF. CDR3 nucleotides: TGTGCCAGCAGCTCAGGGGTCCGCTACAATGAGCAGTTCTTC.